These 25 T cell receptor beta chains share one sample of origin, sequenced in a study of cytomegalovirus exposure and HLA in healthy donors. The PCR had 60 Vbeta and 13 Jbeta primers. Some clones are missing from TCRdb's copy, which holds only in-frame ones; the method was immunoSEQ multiplex PCR. The repertoire includes 110,000 to 150,000 clones, 75% to 80% of them detected once, and 4.9% sits in the top ten. Input material: PBMCs. All receptors come from a woman aged 50 to 60 in good health and CMV-seronegative.

The genes are TRBV7-8 and TRBJ1-2; 8 bases are a match to TRBD1. Germline V gene lookup returns CDR1 SGHVS and CDR2 FQNEAQ. Trimming cost V 1 base and J 2 bases; bases outside gene matches: 12. This CDR3 is 18 amino acids long. The CDR3 nucleotides are TGTGCCAGCAGCTTAGTGAGGGCAGGGGGCGCGAGGAACTATGGCTACACCTTC. It codes for CASSLVRAGGARNYGYTF.

This chain links TRBV6-6 with TRBJ2-1; TRBD2 matches 12 bases. The length of the CDR3 is 15 residues. The ends lost 4 bases at V and 9 bases at J; junction bases unmatched: 7. CDR1 is MNHNY and CDR2 is SVGAGI in the germline V gene (reference sequence). CDR3 in amino acids: CASSSSGGASGEQFF. The CDR3 nucleotides are TGTGCCAGCAGTTCTAGCGGGGGGGCCTCTGGTGAGCAGTTCTTC.

The CDR3 DNA sequence: TGTGCCAGCAGCCCCGCACTAGATCCCTACGAGCAGTACTTC. It is translated as CASSPALDPYEQYF. The gene calls are TRBV2 and TRBJ2-7; D may be TRBD2 (5 bases). Germline V gives CDR1 SNHLY, CDR2 FYNNEI. Trimming stripped 6 bases from V and 2 bases from J, with 14 bases between. The CDR3 covers 14 residues.

The chain uses TRBV6-1 and TRBJ2-3; TRBD2 aligns across 9 bases. CDR1 is MNHNS and CDR2 is SASEGT in the germline V gene. V shed 3 bases and J 4 bases; nucleotides not matched to a gene: 8. The CDR3 runs to 16 residues. Here the CDR3 DNA reads TGTGCCAGCAGTGAGGTTTTGCGGGGGGGAGCAGATACGCAGTATTTT. It yields the protein CASSEVLRGGADTQYF.

This clone was observed a few times. The gene calls are TRBV30 and TRBJ2-5, with TRBD2 as a possible D gene (6 bases). Trimming pared 6 bases from V and 4 bases from J, leaving 18 bases between. The CDR3 covers 14 residues. Germline-derived CDR1 and CDR2 are GTSNPN and SVGIG (reference sequence). The CDR3 protein is CACAGGALGETQYF. In DNA, the CDR3 is TGTGCCTGTGCTGGAGGGGCTCTGGGAGAGACCCAGTACTTC. Variable domain in full (rest from reference TRBV30 and TRBJ2-5): SQTIHQWPATLVQPVGSPLSLECTVEGTSNPNLYWYRQAAGRGLQLLFYSVGIGQISSEVPQNLSASRPQDRQFILSSKKLLLSDSGFYLCACAGGALGETQYFGPGTRLLVL.

The CDR3 region is CASSFPNTGQSGNTIYF. The CDR3, as DNA: TGTGCCAGCAGTTTCCCTAATACAGGACAGTCTGGAAACACCATATATTTT. The chain has TRBV28 and TRBJ1-3; TRBD1 might be the D (6 bases). Trimming removed 3 bases from V and 1 base from J, with 16 bases in between. CDR1 is MDHEN and CDR2 is SYDVKM in the germline V gene. This CDR3 is 17 amino acids long.

The chain links TRBV6-1 to TRBJ2-1; TRBD1 matches 10 bases. The CDR3 extends over 15 amino acids. V shed 6 bases, J shed 9 bases, and the junction held 11 bases outside the gene matches. Germline V lookup: CDR1 MNHNS, CDR2 SASEGT. The CDR3 here is CASRKPGQGLGEQFF. In DNA, the CDR3 is TGTGCCAGCAGGAAACCGGGACAGGGGTTGGGTGAGCAGTTCTTC.

The chain uses TRBV4-2 and TRBJ2-1; 7 bases are shared with TRBD1. V lost 5 bases to trimming and J lost 8 bases; unmatched junction nucleotides: 9. Germline loops: CDR1 LGHNA, CDR2 YNFKEQ. The CDR3 length is 14 residues. CDR3 residues: CASSKTGYTDEQFF. The DNA for the CDR3 is TGTGCCAGCAGCAAGACAGGGTATACGGATGAGCAGTTCTTC.

Only one count was recorded for this clone. The chain couples TRBV2 to TRBJ2-5; TRBD2 is a possible D gene (7 bases). V lost 5 bases and J lost 7, with 23 bases in between. The CDR3 spans 16 residues. Germline values: CDR1 SNHLY, CDR2 FYNNEI. This CDR3 reads CASSSAGGPYGRTQYF. In DNA form, the CDR3 reads TGTGCCAGCAGTTCCGCCGGGGGGCCCTACGGACGGACCCAGTACTTC.

This chain uses TRBV5-1 with TRBJ1-2; 12 bases map to TRBD1. The CDR3 runs to 16 residues. Germline CDR1 is SGHRS and CDR2 is YFSETQ. V dropped 4 bases and J dropped 5; count of bases not matched to a gene: 9. The DNA for the CDR3 is TGCGCCAGCAGCCCGTCGGGACAGGGGGCGAATTATGGCTACACCTTC. It encodes CASSPSGQGANYGYTF.

V usage is TRBV10-2 and J usage is TRBJ2-1, with TRBD1 matching 7 bases. The germline V gene encodes CDR1 WSHSY and CDR2 SAAADI. With V trimmed by 6 bases and J by 4 bases, 6 bases remained unmatched. The CDR3 runs to 14 residues. Here the CDR3 DNA reads TGCGCCAGCAGGGGAACAGGGGAATACAATGAGCAGTTCTTC. Its translation: CASRGTGEYNEQFF.

The genes are TRBV30 and TRBJ1-4; D is ambiguous. The CDR3 is 14 amino acids. The V gene lost 0 bases and the J gene lost 4 bases, with 9 bases spanning the gap. The germline V gene encodes CDR1 GTSNPN and CDR2 SVGIG (reference sequence). CDR3 loop: CAWSVRGYNEKLFF. The CDR3 region has the DNA TGTGCCTGGAGTGTACGCGGGTATAATGAAAAACTGTTTTTT.

The genes are TRBV5-4 and TRBJ2-2; D not resolved. V lost 1 base and J lost 1, with 5 bases in between. CDR3 length equals 14 residues. The germline gives CDR1 SGHNT, CDR2 YYREEE (reference sequence). CDR3 protein: CASSLTRNTGELFF. The CDR3 nucleotides read TGTGCCAGCAGCTTGACGCGGAACACCGGGGAGCTGTTTTTT.

This chain links TRBV5-6 with TRBJ2-7; 10 nucleotides align to TRBD1. Per germline, CDR1 SGHDT and CDR2 YYEEEE. The CDR3 has 15 residues. Unmatched junction bases numbered 5, after V lost 1 base and J lost 4 bases. As DNA, the CDR3 is TGTGCCAGCAGCTTGATTGGGACAGGGGATTACGAGCAGTACTTC. Amino acid sequence: CASSLIGTGDYEQYF.

The genes are TRBV4-1 and TRBJ2-3; 8 bases line up with TRBD2. V trimming: 4 bases; J trimming: 0 bases; junction bases outside the gene matches: 9. The CDR3 is 17 residues long. Germline V CDR1 and CDR2: MGHRA, YSYEKL. CDR3 amino acids: CASSRPGGSGSTDTQYF. The DNA of the CDR3 is TGCGCCAGCAGCCGGCCGGGGGGGAGCGGAAGCACAGATACGCAGTATTTT.

This chain connects TRBV7-2 to TRBJ2-7; no clear D. Germline V CDR1 and CDR2: SGHTA, FQGNSA. Trimming pared 5 bases from V and 6 bases from J, leaving 11 bases between. CDR3 size: 12 residues. CDR3 DNA: TGTGCCAGCAGCGAACTATTGGGCGAGCAGTACTTC. This gives the protein CASSELLGEQYF.

The V and J genes are TRBV7-2 and TRBJ2-7; TRBD1 matches 7 bases. The V gene end was trimmed by 0 bases and the J gene end by 0 bases; junction bases not matched to a gene: 5. The CDR3 loop spans 16 amino acids. CDR1 and CDR2 from the germline V gene are SGHTA and FQGNSA. As DNA, the CDR3 is TGTGCCAGCAGCTTAGCGGTAGGACAGGTCTCCTACGAGCAGTACTTC. Residues: CASSLAVGQVSYEQYF.

The sample holds one count of this clone. The chain couples TRBV5-1 to TRBJ1-2; 9 bases align to TRBD1. The CDR3 runs 16 residues. After removal of 3 bases from V and 3 bases from J, the junction contained 9 bases not matched to a gene. Germline loops: CDR1 SGHRS, CDR2 YFSETQ. CDR3 amino acids: CASSSGQGISDYGYTF. The CDR3 DNA reads as TGCGCCAGCAGCTCGGGACAGGGTATTAGTGACTATGGCTACACCTTC. The full variable domain, with the rest looked up from reference TRBV5-1 and TRBJ1-2, is KAGVTQTPRYLIKTRGQQVTLSCSPISGHRSVSWYQQTPGQGLQFLFEYFSETQRNKGNFPGRFSGRQFSNSRSEMNVSTLELGDSALYLCASSSGQGISDYGYTFGSGTRLTVV.

The J gene is TRBJ1-2, the V gene TRBV7-3; 7 positions match TRBD1. Germline V gene data show CDR1 as SGHTA and CDR2 as FQGTGA. The J segment lost 5 bases and the V segment lost 5 bases, leaving 11 bases of the junction unmatched. The CDR3 length is 15 residues. Here the CDR3 reads CASSIEGAQVYGYTF. As DNA, the CDR3 is TGTGCCAGCAGCATTGAGGGGGCGCAGGTTTATGGCTACACCTTC.

The chain links TRBV7-9 to TRBJ2-7; TRBD1 is a possible D gene (6 bases). The CDR3 covers 12 residues. The V end was cut by 5 bases, the J end by 7 bases, with 12 bases between. Germline assignment: CDR1 SEHNR and CDR2 FQNEAQ (reference sequence). The CDR3 DNA is TGTGCCAGCAGCGTGGACAGTCCTGAGCAGTACTTC. Amino acids: CASSVDSPEQYF.

This clone was seen only once. DNA of the CDR3: TGTGCCTGGAGTCCACGGACAGGGACCGAGCAGTACTTC. This sequence encodes CAWSPRTGTEQYF. The chain joins TRBV30 to TRBJ2-5, with TRBD1 matching 8 bases. The DNA matches TRBJ2-7 better at its end, which makes the J call doubtful. This CDR3 is 13 amino acids long. The germline CDR1 and CDR2 sequences are GTSNPN and SVGIG (reference sequence).

The sample holds one count of this clone. CDR3 protein: CASSPGGEHEQYF. DNA for the CDR3: TGTGCCAGCTCCCCTGGAGGGGAACACGAGCAGTACTTC. The rearrangement joins TRBV18 to TRBJ2-7; D perhaps matches TRBD2 (6 bases). Germline CDR1 reads KGHSH; CDR2 reads LQKENI. The CDR3 runs 13 residues. V was shortened by 6 bases and J by 5 bases, with 14 bases between the two germline ends. The full variable domain, completed using reference TRBV18 and TRBJ2-7, is NAGVMQNPRHLVRRRGQEARLRCSPMKGHSHVYWYRQLPEEGLKFMVYLQKENIIDESGMPKERFSAEFPKEGPSILRIQQVVRGDSAAYFCASSPGGEHEQYFGPGTRLTVT.

This clone has just one count. V gene TRBV2 combines with J gene TRBJ2-1, with D possibly TRBD1 on 6 matching bases. The length of the CDR3 is 17 residues. CDR1 is SNHLY and CDR2 is FYNNEI in the germline V gene. V lost 0 bases and J lost 7, with 19 bases in between. CDR3 DNA sequence: TGTGCCAGCAGTGAAGCCCGAAGGCAGGGGAAGAATAATGAGCAGTTCTTC. Protein: CASSEARRQGKNNEQFF. The full variable domain, in which reference TRBV2 and TRBJ2-1 provide the parts outside the CDR3, is EPEVTQTPSHQVTQMGQEVILRCVPISNHLYFYWYRQILGQKVEFLVSFYNNEISEKSEIFDDQFSVERPDGSNFTLKIRSTKLEDSAMYFCASSEARRQGKNNEQFFGPGTRLTVL.

This rearrangement joins TRBV10-2 to TRBJ2-6, with 10 bases that match TRBD2. Germline-derived CDR1 and CDR2 are WSHSY and SAAADI. Trimming at V came to 7 bases and at J to 0 bases, leaving 3 bases not matched to a gene. The CDR3 has 16 residues. The chain's CDR3 is CASKPSGGSGANVLTF. The CDR3 DNA reads as TGCGCCAGCAAACCTAGCGGGGGCTCTGGGGCCAACGTCCTGACTTTC.

The table lists this clone with a few counts. The rearrangement links TRBV9 to TRBJ2-5, with D possibly matching TRBD1 (5 bases). The tail of the sequence fits TRBJ2-7 better, so the J call may be wrong. This CDR3 is 17 amino acids long. Germline CDR1 and CDR2: SGDLS and YYNGEE. The CDR3 is CASSVESMGQAPYEQYF. CDR3 in DNA: TGTGCCAGCAGCGTAGAATCTATGGGGCAGGCCCCCTACGAGCAGTACTTC.